This T cell receptor (beta chain) was captured by sequencing in a study of T cell responses to AZD1222 COVID-19 vaccine (dated by TCRdb to about 2021). Background for the entire study: Because spike-specific TCR depth and breadth did not differ between the two schedules, AZD1222 recipients who got a second dose at roughly 4 weeks were pooled with those who got a second dose at roughly 12 weeks. A total of 230 to 250 trial participants underwent TCR sequencing, of whom about 200 had received two doses of AZD1222 and 26 had received two doses of the MenACWY control vaccine. Trial participants were enrolled by age into subgroups of 18-55, 56-69 and 70-plus years, and around 140, 26 and 57 TCR-sequenced participants, respectively, were included in these subgroups.

A word on this clone: Its recognized antigen is unknown. Within one base of it there is no much larger clone, and no base qualities were kept.

The CDR3 regions of human TCRbeta chains were subjected to immunosequencing. From the authors' description of their analysis: TCRs in the repertoires were compared against a reference library of SARS-CoV-2-specific TCRs that had been generated with the MIRA antigen-specificity platform. Breadth was defined as the fraction of unique TCRs that were SARS-CoV-2-associated, and depth was defined as the fraction of total T cells that were SARS-CoV-2-associated. Each spike-specific TCR was assigned to its reactive spike region and to a CD4 or CD8 class using the MIRA data. Log10-transformed breadth and depth values were compared by one-way ANOVA with Sidak's multiple comparisons tests. Imported from immuneACCESS, the table was reduced by TCRdb to in-frame sequences with V and J called. These copies leave out some clones; in studies compared against another copy, an unresolved V gene accounts for under half, and the cause of the remainder is not known. Clone size and V and J calls were adopted from that table, with D and trimming inferred from the DNA. Recorded for this sample are 35,000 to 55,000 clones; 75% to 85% of them occurred a single time. The ten largest clones take up about 51% of the sample.

Via the germline V gene, CDR1 is MDHEN and CDR2 SYDVKM. A distance of 24 bases separates the germline ends of V and J, which lose 2 bases and 4 bases respectively. The CDR3 runs 18 residues from the cysteine to the phenylalanine. Here the CDR3 DNA is all that survives: 54 bases in frame from base 1. Summary of the overall study and its limitations: Conclusions about previously exposed vaccinees are limited, since just five or six AZD1222 recipients were seropositive for SARS-CoV-2 at baseline. Because no samples from the day 14 peak response were available, repertoires could be characterized only after the peak T cell response. CD4 TCRs associated with the vaccine covered the entire spike protein, and the dominant responses were in regions 160-218 and 743-854. Nearly half of unique spike-specific TCRs reportedly recognized epitopes outside regions mutated in the B.1.351 and B.1.1.7 variants. Participants were mostly white British and included more females than males, and it was suggested by the authors that clonal diversity may have been underestimated. After two AZD1222 doses, both the breadth and the depth of spike-specific TCRs were significantly higher than at day 0 and than in MenACWY recipients. The 56-69-year group was small, and its depth increase did not reach significance, likely because of low power.

Explained via the paper, the time point label denotes: baseline before first vaccination. Samples from vaccinated people were obtained from the UK trials COV001 and COV002, which included a single-blind randomized controlled phase 2/3 trial of AZD1222 (ChAdOx1 nCoV-19) in healthy adults. For TCRbeta chain sequencing, PBMC samples were collected from trial participants at day 0 and at day 28 after the second dose. The chain employs TRBV28 and TRBJ2-7; TRBD1 is a weak D gene call, 8 bases matching. Material: peripheral blood, obtained on day 0 of AZD1222 vaccination. The receptor comes from an adult in good health. This receptor carries the CDR3 CASSLARGHRGGGYEQYF. The bases read TGTGCCAGCAGTTTAGCCCGCGGCCACAGGGGGGGCGGATACGAGCAGTACTTC.